This T cell receptor (beta chain) comes out of a study of shared clonotypes between healthy human individuals. Overall study results and limits: Generation probability values for non-shared clonotypes were lower than those for clonotypes shared by all four donors.

Only one count was recorded for this clone. Its antigen is still unknown. The donor cohort consisted entirely of Caucasian adults residing in Nashville, Tennessee. Per germline, CDR1 SGHNT and CDR2 YYREEE (reference sequence). The CDR3 extends over 12 amino acids. Trimming stripped 6 bases from V and 9 bases from J, with 13 bases between. Produced via immunoSEQ multiplex PCR; TCRdb's table is partial and in-frame only. The profile shows about 2,500,000 clones, approximately 90% of them singletons. The clonotype originates from a young man in good health. Material for sequencing was naive CD4+ T cells sorted from blood. The subset was: CD45RA+ positively selected. The chain employs TRBV5-4 and TRBJ2-1; D remains ambiguous. The DNA of the CDR3 is TGTGCCAGCACCCGATTAGAGGCTGAGCAGTTCTTC. This translates into CASTRLEAEQFF.